This TCR beta chain appears in the sequencing data of a study of blood T cell repertoires in COVID-19. Looking at the study overall: The analysed material was cDNA or gDNA that came from T cells, B-cell-depleted T cells, or PBMCs.

Libraries were prepared by immunoSEQ multiplex PCR; TCRdb keeps only in-frame clonotypes and omits some of them. The table records about 100,000 clones, approximately 90% of them present only once. The germline V gene has CDR1 SGHAT and CDR2 FQNNGV. This CDR3 is 15 amino acids long. V dropped 5 bases and J dropped 2 bases, with 14 bases sitting between them. This clonotype was obtained from a man aged 50 or older with active COVID-19. V and J are TRBV11-2 and TRBJ2-3; perhaps TRBD2 as D (6 bases). The sequenced sample was peripheral blood. CDR3 DNA: TGTGCCAGCAGCCTGGGACTTCCCCCCACAGATACGCAGTATTTT. Its translation: CASSLGLPPTDTQYF.